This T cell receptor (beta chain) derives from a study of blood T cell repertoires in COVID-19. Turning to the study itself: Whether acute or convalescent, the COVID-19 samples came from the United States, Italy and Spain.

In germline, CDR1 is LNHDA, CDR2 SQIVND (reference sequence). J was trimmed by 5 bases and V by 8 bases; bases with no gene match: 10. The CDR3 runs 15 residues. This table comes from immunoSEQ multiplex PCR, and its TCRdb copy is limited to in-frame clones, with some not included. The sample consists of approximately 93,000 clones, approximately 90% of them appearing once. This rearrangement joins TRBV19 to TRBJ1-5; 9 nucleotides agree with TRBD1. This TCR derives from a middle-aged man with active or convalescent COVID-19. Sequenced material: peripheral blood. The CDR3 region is CASLGTGGDHQPQHF. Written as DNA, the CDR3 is TGTGCCAGTCTTGGAACAGGGGGCGATCATCAGCCCCAGCATTTT.